These T cell receptor beta chains were read from a single sample in a study of cytomegalovirus exposure and HLA in healthy donors. Only in-frame clones appear in the TCRdb table, and some are missing; sequencing was by immunoSEQ multiplex PCR. The sample yields some 100,000 clones, roughly 70% seen once. Sequenced material: PBMCs. The receptors were gathered from a woman in her 50s in good health and CMV-seropositive. The CDR3 runs from the conserved cysteine through the conserved F or W. Each record gives: J gene, D gene, clone size, V gene, CDR3 protein, CDR3 DNA. D genes are given only for firm matches. Expanded clones get a size class; other rows say once, few or many, or leave the size out.

j_gene: TRBJ2-1
d_gene: TRBD2
abundance: once
v_gene: TRBV6-4
CDR3aa: CASSEGPLTSLTDEQFF
CDR3nt: TGTGCCAGCAGTGAGGGTCCTCTGACTAGCTTGACGGATGAGCAGTTCTTC

j_gene: TRBJ2-5
d_gene: TRBD2
abundance: few
v_gene: TRBV9
CDR3aa: CASSPQAGGWGETQYF
CDR3nt: TGTGCCAGCAGCCCCCAAGCGGGAGGCTGGGGAGAGACCCAGTACTTC

j_gene: TRBJ2-6
d_gene: .
abundance: .
v_gene: TRBV7-9
CDR3aa: CASPEDAGANVLTF
CDR3nt: TGTGCCAGCCCAGAGGATGCTGGGGCCAACGTCCTGACTTTC

j_gene: TRBJ1-2
d_gene: TRBD1
abundance: .
v_gene: TRBV27
CDR3aa: CASSYGQGGGYTF
CDR3nt: TGTGCCAGCAGTTACGGACAGGGTGGTGGCTACACCTTC

j_gene: TRBJ1-1
d_gene: TRBD1
abundance: .
v_gene: TRBV18
CDR3aa: CASSPSTGGRTEAFF
CDR3nt: TGTGCCAGCTCACCTAGTACAGGGGGCAGGACTGAAGCTTTCTTT

j_gene: TRBJ1-1
d_gene: .
abundance: .
v_gene: TRBV6-5
CDR3aa: CASSYGAANTEAFF
CDR3nt: TGTGCCAGCAGTTACGGGGCAGCGAACACTGAAGCTTTCTTT

j_gene: TRBJ1-3
d_gene: .
abundance: .
v_gene: TRBV6-1
CDR3aa: CASAGQSFSGNTIYF
CDR3nt: TGTGCCAGCGCCGGACAGTCCTTCTCTGGAAACACCATATATTTT

j_gene: TRBJ1-1
d_gene: .
abundance: .
v_gene: TRBV4-3
CDR3aa: CASSQEDRLSLAFF
CDR3nt: TGCGCCAGCAGCCAGGAGGACAGATTGTCCCTAGCTTTCTTT

j_gene: TRBJ2-7
d_gene: .
abundance: .
v_gene: TRBV5-1
CDR3aa: CASSPSQGTEQYF
CDR3nt: TGCGCCAGCAGCCCGTCACAGGGCACCGAGCAGTACTTC

j_gene: TRBJ1-1
d_gene: .
abundance: few
v_gene: TRBV6-1
CDR3aa: CASSKDRVNTEAFF
CDR3nt: TGTGCCAGCAGTAAAGACAGAGTGAACACTGAAGCTTTCTTT

j_gene: TRBJ2-1
d_gene: .
abundance: .
v_gene: TRBV12-5
CDR3aa: CASGLGLRQGLGGDEQFF
CDR3nt: TGTGCTAGTGGTTTGGGATTGAGACAGGGACTCGGGGGGGATGAGCAGTTCTTC

j_gene: TRBJ2-7
d_gene: .
abundance: .
v_gene: TRBV5-6
CDR3aa: CASSSMAGTLAYEQYF
CDR3nt: TGTGCCAGCAGCTCTATGGCCGGGACACTAGCCTACGAGCAGTACTTC

j_gene: TRBJ1-2
d_gene: TRBD1
abundance: .
v_gene: TRBV25-1
CDR3aa: CASSTRGPLYGYTF
CDR3nt: TGTGCCAGCAGCACCAGGGGGCCCCTGTATGGCTACACCTTC

j_gene: TRBJ2-7
d_gene: .
abundance: .
v_gene: TRBV6-5
CDR3aa: CASSYMASRTYEQYF
CDR3nt: TGTGCCAGCAGTTACATGGCTAGCAGGACCTACGAGCAGTACTTC

j_gene: TRBJ1-1
d_gene: TRBD1
abundance: .
v_gene: TRBV7-9
CDR3aa: CASSRTGLRTEAFF
CDR3nt: TGTGCCAGCAGCAGGACAGGGCTGCGGACTGAAGCTTTCTTT

j_gene: TRBJ1-3
d_gene: .
abundance: once
v_gene: TRBV30
CDR3aa: CAWLGSLSGNTIYF
CDR3nt: TGTGCCTGGTTAGGGAGCCTCTCTGGAAACACCATATATTTT

j_gene: TRBJ1-1
d_gene: .
abundance: .
v_gene: TRBV20-1
CDR3aa: CSAIKQLEAFF
CDR3nt: TGCAGTGCTATTAAACAGTTAGAAGCTTTCTTT

j_gene: TRBJ2-3
d_gene: TRBD1
abundance: .
v_gene: TRBV5-4
CDR3aa: CASSPGTGLNTQYF
CDR3nt: TGTGCCAGCAGCCCTGGGACAGGGCTGAATACGCAGTATTTT

j_gene: TRBJ2-1
d_gene: .
abundance: .
v_gene: TRBV9
CDR3aa: CASSVTAGSYNEQFF
CDR3nt: TGTGCCAGCAGCGTAACTGCTGGTTCCTACAATGAGCAGTTCTTC

j_gene: TRBJ1-4
d_gene: TRBD1
abundance: few
v_gene: TRBV2
CDR3aa: CASRDRVDEKLFF
CDR3nt: TGTGCCAGCCGGGACAGGGTAGATGAAAAACTGTTTTTT

j_gene: TRBJ1-2
d_gene: TRBD1
abundance: .
v_gene: TRBV5-4
CDR3aa: CASSLTGEPYGYTF
CDR3nt: TGTGCCAGCAGCCTCACAGGGGAACCCTATGGCTACACCTTC

j_gene: TRBJ1-2
d_gene: .
abundance: .
v_gene: TRBV2
CDR3aa: CASRADYGYTF
CDR3nt: TGTGCCAGCAGGGCCGACTATGGCTACACCTTC

j_gene: TRBJ2-7
d_gene: TRBD2
abundance: .
v_gene: TRBV4-2
CDR3aa: CASGAVGGSPDEQYF
CDR3nt: TGTGCCAGCGGGGCAGTGGGGGGGAGCCCCGACGAGCAGTACTTC

j_gene: TRBJ1-3
d_gene: TRBD1
abundance: .
v_gene: TRBV5-1
CDR3aa: CASSSGQLRGNTIYF
CDR3nt: TGCGCCAGCAGCTCGGGACAGCTCCGTGGAAACACCATATATTTT

j_gene: TRBJ1-4
d_gene: .
abundance: .
v_gene: TRBV12-5
CDR3aa: CASGPTGPYNEKLFF
CDR3nt: TGTGCTAGTGGCCCAACAGGGCCCTATAATGAAAAACTGTTTTTT

j_gene: TRBJ2-3
d_gene: .
abundance: .
v_gene: TRBV2
CDR3aa: CASLGGRQSTDTQYF
CDR3nt: TGTGCCAGCCTGGGGGGGCGACAGAGCACAGATACGCAGTATTTT

j_gene: TRBJ2-3
d_gene: TRBD2
abundance: few
v_gene: TRBV4-2
CDR3aa: CASSQAGPSGRATFADTQYF
CDR3nt: TGTGCCAGCAGCCAAGCTGGCCCGAGCGGGAGGGCTACATTTGCAGATACGCAGTATTTT

j_gene: TRBJ2-7
d_gene: TRBD2
abundance: once
v_gene: TRBV4-2
CDR3aa: CASSQDWGTSAPTYEQYF
CDR3nt: TGTGCCAGCAGCCAAGATTGGGGGACTAGCGCACCCACCTACGAGCAGTACTTC

j_gene: TRBJ2-1
d_gene: TRBD1
abundance: .
v_gene: TRBV6-5
CDR3aa: CASSYGTGGAYEQFF
CDR3nt: TGTGCCAGCAGTTACGGGACAGGGGGCGCCTATGAGCAGTTCTTC

j_gene: TRBJ1-6
d_gene: .
abundance: .
v_gene: TRBV7-9
CDR3aa: CASSLTTNNSPLHF
CDR3nt: TGTGCCAGCAGCTTGACGACAAATAATTCACCCCTCCACTTT

j_gene: TRBJ2-7
d_gene: TRBD1
abundance: .
v_gene: TRBV27
CDR3aa: CASSFFMGQGVYEQYF
CDR3nt: TGTGCCAGCAGTTTCTTTATGGGACAGGGGGTCTACGAGCAGTACTTC

j_gene: TRBJ1-1
d_gene: .
abundance: .
v_gene: TRBV10-3
CDR3aa: CAINRGTEAFF
CDR3nt: TGTGCCATCAACCGGGGGACTGAAGCTTTCTTT

j_gene: TRBJ2-6
d_gene: TRBD2
abundance: .
v_gene: TRBV4-1
CDR3aa: CASSQRGTSGGPLSGANVLTF
CDR3nt: TGCGCCAGCAGCCAACGGGGGACTAGCGGGGGCCCTCTATCTGGGGCCAACGTCCTGACTTTC

j_gene: TRBJ2-1
d_gene: .
abundance: .
v_gene: TRBV7-2
CDR3aa: CASSLPIGDEQFF
CDR3nt: TGTGCCAGCAGCTTACCAATAGGGGATGAGCAGTTCTTC

j_gene: TRBJ1-2
d_gene: .
abundance: .
v_gene: TRBV10-3
CDR3aa: CAISGRQDLVGYTF
CDR3nt: TGTGCCATCAGTGGGAGGCAGGACTTGGTCGGCTACACCTTC

j_gene: TRBJ2-7
d_gene: TRBD1
abundance: .
v_gene: TRBV10-2
CDR3aa: CASSEDRDYEQYF
CDR3nt: TGCGCCAGCAGTGAAGACAGGGACTACGAGCAGTACTTC

j_gene: TRBJ2-7
d_gene: TRBD2
abundance: .
v_gene: TRBV6-4
CDR3aa: CASRGTRYEQYF
CDR3nt: TGTGCCAGCAGAGGGACTAGGTACGAGCAGTACTTC

j_gene: TRBJ1-1
d_gene: .
abundance: .
v_gene: TRBV7-2
CDR3aa: CASSLTGNTEAFF
CDR3nt: TGTGCCAGCAGCTTAACAGGTAACACTGAAGCTTTCTTT

j_gene: TRBJ2-3
d_gene: .
abundance: .
v_gene: TRBV18
CDR3aa: CASSPEGRPDTQYF
CDR3nt: TGTGCCAGCTCACCGGAGGGGCGCCCAGATACGCAGTATTTT